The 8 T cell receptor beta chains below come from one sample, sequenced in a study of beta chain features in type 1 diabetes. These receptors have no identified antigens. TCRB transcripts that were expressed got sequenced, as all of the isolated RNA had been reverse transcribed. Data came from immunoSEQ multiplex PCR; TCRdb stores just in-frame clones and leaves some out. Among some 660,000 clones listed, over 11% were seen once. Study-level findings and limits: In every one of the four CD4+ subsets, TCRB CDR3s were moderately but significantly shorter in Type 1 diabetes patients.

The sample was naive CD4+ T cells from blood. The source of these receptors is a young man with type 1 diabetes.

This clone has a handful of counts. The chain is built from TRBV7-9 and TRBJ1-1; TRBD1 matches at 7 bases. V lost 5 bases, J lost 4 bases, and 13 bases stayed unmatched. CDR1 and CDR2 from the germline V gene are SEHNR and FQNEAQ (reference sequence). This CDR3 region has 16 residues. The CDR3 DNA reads TGTGCCAGCAGCAACCGACAGGGCGGTGTGGGCACTGAAGCTTTCTTT. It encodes CASSNRQGGVGTEAFF.

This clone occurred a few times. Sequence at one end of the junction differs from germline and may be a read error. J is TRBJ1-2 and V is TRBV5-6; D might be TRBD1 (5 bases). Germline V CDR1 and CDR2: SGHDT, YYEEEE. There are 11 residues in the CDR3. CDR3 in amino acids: CASSFRGDGSF. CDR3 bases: TGTGCCAGCAGCTTTAGAGGGGACGGGTCCTTC.

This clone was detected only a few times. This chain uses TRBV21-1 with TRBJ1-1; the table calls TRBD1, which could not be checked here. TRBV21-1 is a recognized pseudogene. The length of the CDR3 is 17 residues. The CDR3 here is CASSKPKIRTGDDEAFF. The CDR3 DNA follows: TGTGCCAGCAGCAAACCTAAAATCCGGACAGGGGATGACGAAGCTTTCTTT.

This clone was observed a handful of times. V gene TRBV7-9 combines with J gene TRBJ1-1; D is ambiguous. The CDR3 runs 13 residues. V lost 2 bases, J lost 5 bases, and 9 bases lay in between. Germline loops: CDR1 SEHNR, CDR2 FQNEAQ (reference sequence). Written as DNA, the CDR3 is TGTGCCAGCAGCTTATCCGGGGATACTGAAGCTTTCTTT. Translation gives CASSLSGDTEAFF.

Written as DNA, the CDR3 is TGCAGCGTTGGGCGTCAGGCTAACACTGAAGCTTTCTTT. It translates to CSVGRQANTEAFF. The chain combines TRBV29-1 with TRBJ1-1; D gene uncertain. Looked up from germline, CDR1 is SQVTM and CDR2 is ANQGSEA. V was trimmed by 4 bases and J by 2 bases, leaving 11 bases between them. The CDR3 extends over 13 amino acids.

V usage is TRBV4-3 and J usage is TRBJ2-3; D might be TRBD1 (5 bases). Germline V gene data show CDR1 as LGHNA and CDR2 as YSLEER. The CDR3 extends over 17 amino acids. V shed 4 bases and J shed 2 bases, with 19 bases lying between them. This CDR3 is CASSRQESPGITDTQYF. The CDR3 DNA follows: TGCGCCAGCAGCCGCCAAGAATCCCCAGGGATCACAGATACGCAGTATTTT.

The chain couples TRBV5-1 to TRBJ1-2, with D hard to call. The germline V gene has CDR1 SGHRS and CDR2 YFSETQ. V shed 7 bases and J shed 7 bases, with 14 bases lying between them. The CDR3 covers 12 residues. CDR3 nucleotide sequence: TGCGCCAGCCGCTCGACTCTGAGTGGCTACACCTTC. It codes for CASRSTLSGYTF. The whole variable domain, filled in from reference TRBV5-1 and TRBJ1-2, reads KAGVTQTPRYLIKTRGQQVTLSCSPISGHRSVSWYQQTPGQGLQFLFEYFSETQRNKGNFPGRFSGRQFSNSRSEMNVSTLELGDSALYLCASRSTLSGYTFGSGTRLTVV.

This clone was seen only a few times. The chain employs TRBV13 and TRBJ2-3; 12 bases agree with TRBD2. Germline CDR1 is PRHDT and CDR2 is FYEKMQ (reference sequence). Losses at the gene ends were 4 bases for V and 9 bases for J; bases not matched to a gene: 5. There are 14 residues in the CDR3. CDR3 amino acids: CASSSRLAGATQYF. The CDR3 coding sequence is TGTGCCAGCAGCTCGAGACTAGCGGGAGCCACGCAGTATTTT.